This T cell receptor beta chain stems from a study of control samples from healthy donors and cancer patients. The CDR3 runs to 15 residues. CDR1 and CDR2 from the germline V gene are MNHEY and SMNVEV (reference sequence). Trimming took off 6 bases at V and 0 bases at J, with 9 bases between the two ends. Profiling relied on immunoSEQ multiplex PCR, and the TCRdb table lists in-frame clones only, not all of them. The repertoire holds approximately 93,000 clones, with around nine tenths as singletons. This chain connects TRBV27 to TRBJ1-6; D remains ambiguous. The sequence was collected from a woman between 45 and 65 years old with colorectal cancer. Sample: PBMCs. In DNA form, the CDR3 reads TGTGCCAGCAGCCCCGGTGCCTCCTATAATTCACCCCTCCACTTT. It codes for CASSPGASYNSPLHF.